These T cell receptor beta chains were read from a single sample in a study of T cells in localized non-small cell lung cancer. Sequenced by immunoSEQ multiplex PCR; TCRdb stores in-frame clones only, minus some. Here the sample spans tens of thousands of clones, roughly 87% being singletons. The specimen comprised peripheral blood mononuclear cells, sampled before any cancer treatment. The receptors come from a man between 40 and 70 years old with stage III lung adenocarcinoma. The CDR3 runs from the conserved cysteine through the conserved F or W.

J gene | V gene | CDR3 protein
TRBJ2-1 | TRBV15 | CATSSERGGRRYNEQFF
TRBJ1-3 | TRBV7-2 | CASSLGGQGISGNTIYF
TRBJ1-5 | TRBV19 | CASSPNHYPDNQPQHF
TRBJ2-1 | TRBV6-5 | CASSYSAGVINEQFF
TRBJ2-3 | TRBV5-4 | CASKSAWADTQYF
TRBJ2-3 | TRBV6-4 | CASSRGERDTQYF
TRBJ2-1 | TRBV28 | CASSSPGPALNEQFF
TRBJ2-1 | TRBV14 | CASSQLAGPYAEQFF
TRBJ1-1 | TRBV20-1 | CSAGQNTEAFF
TRBJ1-1 | TRBV19 | CASRSPGQTNTEAFF
TRBJ1-2 | TRBV19 | CASSINNPRGYGYTF
TRBJ2-2 | TRBV11-2 | CASSSVTGELFF
TRBJ1-6 | TRBV28 | CASSVLWVNESPLHF
TRBJ1-6 | TRBV6-1 | CATSGPAEDSPLHF
TRBJ1-2 | TRBV19 | CASTPQENYGYTF
TRBJ2-7 | TRBV6-6 | CASSSATGAEQYF
TRBJ2-7 | TRBV5-5 | CASSLPVGTYEQYF
TRBJ2-7 | TRBV6-5 | CASRTREGPYEQYF
TRBJ1-6 | TRBV7-2 | CASSLVQGTNSPLHF
TRBJ2-3 | TRBV7-9 | CASSFEGDTQYF
TRBJ2-2 | TRBV19 | CDSSMDWVAGVTGELFF
TRBJ2-3 | TRBV28 | CASSLGLAVSTDTQYF
TRBJ1-6 | TRBV19 | CASSQLSVDSPLHF
. | TRBV10-3 | CAISDEGRPSYEQYF
TRBJ2-1 | TRBV6-1 | CASSGSTTGTPGNEQFF
TRBJ2-7 | TRBV7-8 | CASSSRPRLGYEQYF
TRBJ2-7 | TRBV6-6 | CASSYSGTGSYEQYF
TRBJ2-5 | TRBV5-5 | CASSKRGGLETQYF
TRBJ2-7 | TRBV11-2 | CASSKTQGVLNEQYF
TRBJ2-5 | TRBV2 | CASSDPIQLQGTSQYF